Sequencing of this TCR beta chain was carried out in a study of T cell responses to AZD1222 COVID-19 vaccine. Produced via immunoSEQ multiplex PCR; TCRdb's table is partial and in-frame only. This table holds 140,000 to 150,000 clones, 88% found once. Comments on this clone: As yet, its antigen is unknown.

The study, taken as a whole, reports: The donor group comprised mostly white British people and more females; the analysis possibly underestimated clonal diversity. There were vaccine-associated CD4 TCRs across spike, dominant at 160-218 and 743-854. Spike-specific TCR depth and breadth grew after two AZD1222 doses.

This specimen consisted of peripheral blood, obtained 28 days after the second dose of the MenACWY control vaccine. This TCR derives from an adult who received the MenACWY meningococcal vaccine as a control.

The CDR3 protein is CASNRGGGSVSSYEQYF. CDR3 nucleotides: TGTGCCAGTAACAGGGGAGGAGGCTCCGTAAGCTCCTACGAGCAGTACTTC. This chain links TRBV19 with TRBJ2-7, with D tentatively TRBD1 (7 bases). Trimming shortened V by 7 bases and J by 0 bases, and 22 bases separated the two germline ends. Looked up from germline, CDR1 is LNHDA and CDR2 is SQIVND (reference sequence). The CDR3 consists of 17 residues.